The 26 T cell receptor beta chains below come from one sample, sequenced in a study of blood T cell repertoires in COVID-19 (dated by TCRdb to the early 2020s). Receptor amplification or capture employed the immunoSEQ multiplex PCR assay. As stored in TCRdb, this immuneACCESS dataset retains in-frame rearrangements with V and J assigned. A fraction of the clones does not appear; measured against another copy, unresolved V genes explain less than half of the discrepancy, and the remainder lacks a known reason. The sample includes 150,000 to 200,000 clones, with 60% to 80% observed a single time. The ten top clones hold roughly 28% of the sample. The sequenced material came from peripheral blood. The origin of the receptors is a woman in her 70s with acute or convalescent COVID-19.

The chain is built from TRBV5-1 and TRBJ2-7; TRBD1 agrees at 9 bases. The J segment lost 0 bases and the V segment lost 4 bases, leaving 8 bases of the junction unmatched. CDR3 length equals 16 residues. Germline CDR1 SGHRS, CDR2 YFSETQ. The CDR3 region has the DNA TGCGCCAGCAGCATTTCCGGGACAGGGTCCTCCTACGAGCAGTACTTC. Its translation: CASSISGTGSSYEQYF. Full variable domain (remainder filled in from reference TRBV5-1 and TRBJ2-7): KAGVTQTPRYLIKTRGQQVTLSCSPISGHRSVSWYQQTPGQGLQFLFEYFSETQRNKGNFPGRFSGRQFSNSRSEMNVSTLELGDSALYLCASSISGTGSSYEQYFGPGTRLTVT.

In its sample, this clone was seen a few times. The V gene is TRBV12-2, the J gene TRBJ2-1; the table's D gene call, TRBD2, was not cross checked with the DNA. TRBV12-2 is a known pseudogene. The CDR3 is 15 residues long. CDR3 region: CASPALADYYNEQFF. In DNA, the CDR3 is TGTGCAAGTCCCGCCCTAGCGGACTACTACAATGAGCAGTTCTTC.

The CDR3 DNA sequence: TGTGCCAGCAGCCGAGGGACTAGCGGGAGTAGCGAGCAGTTCTTC. Encoded protein: CASSRGTSGSSEQFF. This chain links TRBV3-1 (or the pseudogene TRBV3-2) with TRBJ2-1, with 14 bases matching TRBD2. The CDR3 extends over 15 amino acids. V lost 4 bases and J lost 10; bases outside the gene matches: 6. Germline-derived CDR1 and CDR2 are LGHDT and YNNKEL (reference sequence).

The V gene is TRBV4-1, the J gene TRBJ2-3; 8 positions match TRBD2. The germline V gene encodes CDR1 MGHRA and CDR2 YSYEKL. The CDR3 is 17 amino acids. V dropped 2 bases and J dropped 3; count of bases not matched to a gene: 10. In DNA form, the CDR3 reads TGCGCCAGCAGCCAATTGGGGGTAGCGGGATATACAGATACGCAGTATTTT. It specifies CASSQLGVAGYTDTQYF.

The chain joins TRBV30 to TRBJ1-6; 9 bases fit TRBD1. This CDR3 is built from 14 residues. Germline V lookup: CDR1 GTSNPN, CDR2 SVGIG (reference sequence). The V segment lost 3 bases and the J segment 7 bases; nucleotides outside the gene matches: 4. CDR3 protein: CAWRKQGANSPLHF. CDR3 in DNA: TGTGCCTGGAGGAAACAGGGGGCGAATTCACCCCTCCACTTT. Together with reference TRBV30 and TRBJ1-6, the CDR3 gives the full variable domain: SQTIHQWPATLVQPVGSPLSLECTVEGTSNPNLYWYRQAAGRGLQLLFYSVGIGQISSEVPQNLSASRPQDRQFILSSKKLLLSDSGFYLCAWRKQGANSPLHFGNGTRLTVT.

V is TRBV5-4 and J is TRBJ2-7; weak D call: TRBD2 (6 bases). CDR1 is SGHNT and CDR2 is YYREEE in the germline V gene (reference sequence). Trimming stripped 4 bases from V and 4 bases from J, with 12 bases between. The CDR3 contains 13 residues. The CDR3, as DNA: TGTGCCAGCAGCCCCGGGAGACTGTACGAGCAGTACTTC. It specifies CASSPGRLYEQYF. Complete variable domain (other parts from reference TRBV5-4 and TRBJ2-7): ETGVTQSPTHLIKTRGQQVTLRCSSQSGHNTVSWYQQALGQGPQFIFQYYREEENGRGNFPPRFSGLQFPNYSSELNVNALELDDSALYLCASSPGRLYEQYFGPGTRLTVT.

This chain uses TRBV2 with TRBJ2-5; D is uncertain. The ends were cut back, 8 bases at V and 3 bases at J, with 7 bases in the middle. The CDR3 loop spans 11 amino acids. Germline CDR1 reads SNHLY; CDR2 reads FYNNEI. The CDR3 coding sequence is TGTGCCAGCCCTACTAAAGAGACCCAGTACTTC. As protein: CASPTKETQYF.

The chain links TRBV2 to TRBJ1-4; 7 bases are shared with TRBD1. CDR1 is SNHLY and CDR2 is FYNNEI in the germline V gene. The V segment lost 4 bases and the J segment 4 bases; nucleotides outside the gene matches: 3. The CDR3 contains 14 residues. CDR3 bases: TGTGCCAGCAGTGGGACAGGCATTAATGAAAAACTGTTTTTT. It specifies CASSGTGINEKLFF.

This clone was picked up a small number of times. In DNA, the CDR3 is TGTGCCAGCAGCGCCTCCGGACAGGGACTTGGAGGCTACACCTTC. Protein sequence: CASSASGQGLGGYTF. The chain carries TRBV9 and TRBJ1-2; TRBD1 matches at 8 bases. V trimming: 3 bases; J trimming: 8 bases; junction bases outside the gene matches: 12. The CDR3 contains 15 residues. CDR1 is SGDLS and CDR2 is YYNGEE in the germline V gene.

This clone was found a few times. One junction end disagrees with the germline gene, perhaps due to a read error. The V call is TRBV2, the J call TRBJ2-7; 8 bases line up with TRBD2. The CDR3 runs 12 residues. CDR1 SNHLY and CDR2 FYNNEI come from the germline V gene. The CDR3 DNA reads TGTGCCAGCAGCTCCAGTGCACTAGCGGAGCATTTC. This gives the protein CASSSSALAEHF.

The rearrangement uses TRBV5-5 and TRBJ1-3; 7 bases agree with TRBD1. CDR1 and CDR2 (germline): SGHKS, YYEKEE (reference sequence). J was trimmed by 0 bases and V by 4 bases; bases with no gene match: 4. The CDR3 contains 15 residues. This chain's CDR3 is CASSPTGSSGNTIYF. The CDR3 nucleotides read TGTGCCAGCAGCCCGACAGGGAGCTCTGGAAACACCATATATTTT.

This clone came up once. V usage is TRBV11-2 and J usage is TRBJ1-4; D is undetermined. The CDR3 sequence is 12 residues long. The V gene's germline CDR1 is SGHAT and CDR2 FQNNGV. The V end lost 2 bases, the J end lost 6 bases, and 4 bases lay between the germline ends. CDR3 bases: TGTGCCAGCAGCTTACTTGATGAAAAACTGTTTTTT. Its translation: CASSLLDEKLFF.

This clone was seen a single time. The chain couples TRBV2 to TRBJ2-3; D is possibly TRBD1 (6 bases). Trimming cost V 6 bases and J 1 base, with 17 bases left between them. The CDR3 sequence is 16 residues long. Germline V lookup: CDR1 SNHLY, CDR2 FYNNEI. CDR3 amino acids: CASRATNRVRTDTQYF. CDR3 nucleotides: TGTGCCAGCAGGGCCACCAACAGGGTTCGCACAGATACGCAGTATTTT.

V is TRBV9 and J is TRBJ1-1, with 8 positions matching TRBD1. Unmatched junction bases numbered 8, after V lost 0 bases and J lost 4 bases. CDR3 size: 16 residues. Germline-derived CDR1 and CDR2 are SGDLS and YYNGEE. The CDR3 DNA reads TGTGCCAGCAGCGTAGAACCGACAGGGGCGGCCACTGAAGCTTTCTTT. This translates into CASSVEPTGAATEAFF.

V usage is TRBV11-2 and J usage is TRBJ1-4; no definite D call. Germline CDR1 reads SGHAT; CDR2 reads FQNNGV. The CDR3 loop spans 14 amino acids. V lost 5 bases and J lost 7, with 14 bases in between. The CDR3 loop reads CASSENNRGEKLFF. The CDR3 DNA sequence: TGTGCCAGCAGCGAAAATAATAGAGGTGAAAAACTGTTTTTT.

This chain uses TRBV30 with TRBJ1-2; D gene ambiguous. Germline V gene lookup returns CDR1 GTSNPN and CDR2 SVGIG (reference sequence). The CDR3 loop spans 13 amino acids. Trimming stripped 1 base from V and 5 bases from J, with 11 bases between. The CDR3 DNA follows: TGTGCCTGGAGTGCCAGCGGCGCGTATGGCTACACCTTC. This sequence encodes CAWSASGAYGYTF.

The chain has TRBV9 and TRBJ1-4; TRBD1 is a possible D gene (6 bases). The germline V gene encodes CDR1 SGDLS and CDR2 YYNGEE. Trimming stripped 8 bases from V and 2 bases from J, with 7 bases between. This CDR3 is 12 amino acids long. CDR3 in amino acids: CASQGTNEKLFF. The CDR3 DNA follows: TGTGCCAGTCAGGGGACTAATGAAAAACTGTTTTTT.

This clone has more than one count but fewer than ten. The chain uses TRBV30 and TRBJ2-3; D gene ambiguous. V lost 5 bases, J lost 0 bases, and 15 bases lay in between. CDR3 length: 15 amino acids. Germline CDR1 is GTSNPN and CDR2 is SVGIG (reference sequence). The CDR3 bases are TGTGCCTGGGGGCGACAACTTCGGAGCACAGATACGCAGTATTTT. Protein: CAWGRQLRSTDTQYF.

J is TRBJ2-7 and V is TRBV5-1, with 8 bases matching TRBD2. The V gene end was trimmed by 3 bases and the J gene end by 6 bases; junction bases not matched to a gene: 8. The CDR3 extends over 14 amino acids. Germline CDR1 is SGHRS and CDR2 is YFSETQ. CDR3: CASSSGTSRSEQYF. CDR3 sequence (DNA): TGCGCCAGCAGCTCCGGGACTAGTCGCAGCGAGCAGTACTTC.

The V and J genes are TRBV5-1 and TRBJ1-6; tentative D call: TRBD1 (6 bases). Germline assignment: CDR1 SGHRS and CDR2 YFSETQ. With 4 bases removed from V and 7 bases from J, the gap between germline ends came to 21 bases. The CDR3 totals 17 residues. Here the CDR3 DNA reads TGCGCCAGCAGCCTGAATGGTGGACAGCTTATGAATTCACCCCTCCACTTT. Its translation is CASSLNGGQLMNSPLHF.

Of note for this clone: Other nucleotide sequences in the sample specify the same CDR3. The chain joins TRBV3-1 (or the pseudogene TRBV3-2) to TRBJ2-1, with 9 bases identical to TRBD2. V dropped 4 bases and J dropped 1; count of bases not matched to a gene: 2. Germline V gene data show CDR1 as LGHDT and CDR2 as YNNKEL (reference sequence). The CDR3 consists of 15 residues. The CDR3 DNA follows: TGTGCCAGCAGCCCGACTAGCGGTTCCTACAATGAGCAGTTCTTC. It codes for CASSPTSGSYNEQFF.

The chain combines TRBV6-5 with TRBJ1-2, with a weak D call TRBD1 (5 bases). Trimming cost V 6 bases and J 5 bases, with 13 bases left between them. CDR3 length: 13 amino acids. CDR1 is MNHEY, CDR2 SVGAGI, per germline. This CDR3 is CASSREGPYGYTF. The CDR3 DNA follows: TGTGCCAGCAGCCGGGAGGGGCCTTATGGCTACACCTTC.

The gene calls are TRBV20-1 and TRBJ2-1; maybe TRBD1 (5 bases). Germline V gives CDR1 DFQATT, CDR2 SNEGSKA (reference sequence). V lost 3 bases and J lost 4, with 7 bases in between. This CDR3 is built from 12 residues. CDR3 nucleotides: TGCAGTGCTAGTAAGGGGTACAATGAGCAGTTCTTC. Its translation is CSASKGYNEQFF.

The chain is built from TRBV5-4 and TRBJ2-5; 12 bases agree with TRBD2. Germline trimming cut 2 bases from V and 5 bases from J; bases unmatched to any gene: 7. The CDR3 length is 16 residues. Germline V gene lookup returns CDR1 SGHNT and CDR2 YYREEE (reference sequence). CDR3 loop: CASSFPASGRAETQYF. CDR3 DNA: TGTGCCAGCAGCTTCCCAGCTAGCGGGAGGGCGGAGACCCAGTACTTC. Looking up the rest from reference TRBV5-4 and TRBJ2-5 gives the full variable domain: ETGVTQSPTHLIKTRGQQVTLRCSSQSGHNTVSWYQQALGQGPQFIFQYYREEENGRGNFPPRFSGLQFPNYSSELNVNALELDDSALYLCASSFPASGRAETQYFGPGTRLLVL.

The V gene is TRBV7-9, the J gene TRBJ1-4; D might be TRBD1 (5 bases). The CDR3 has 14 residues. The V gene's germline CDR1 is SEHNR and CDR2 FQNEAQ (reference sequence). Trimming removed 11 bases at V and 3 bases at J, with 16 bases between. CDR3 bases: TGTGCCTACCCGACGGGGGTAGCTAATGAAAAACTGTTTTTT. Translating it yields CAYPTGVANEKLFF. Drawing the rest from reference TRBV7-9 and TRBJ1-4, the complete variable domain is DTGVSQNPRHKITKRGQNVTFRCDPISEHNRLYWYRQTLGQGPEFLTYFQNEAQLEKSRLLSDRFSAERPKGSFSTLEIQRTEQGDSAMYLCAYPTGVANEKLFFGSGTQLSVL.

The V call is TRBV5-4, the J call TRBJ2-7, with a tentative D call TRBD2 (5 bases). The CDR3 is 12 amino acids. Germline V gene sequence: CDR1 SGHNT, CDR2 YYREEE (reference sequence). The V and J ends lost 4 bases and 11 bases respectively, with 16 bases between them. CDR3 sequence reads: CASSPTSGVEYF. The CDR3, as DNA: TGTGCCAGCAGCCCAACATCCGGGGTCGAGTACTTC.